Included here is one T cell receptor (beta chain) sequence, with context. Germline V gives CDR1 SGHTA, CDR2 FQGTGA. Trimming removed 5 bases from V and 0 bases from J, with 20 bases in between. This CDR3 comprises 17 residues. The data originate from a study of blood T cell repertoires in COVID-19. The repertoire was sequenced with immunoSEQ multiplex PCR; TCRdb's copy has only in-frame clones and lacks some. This sample yields about 200,000 clones, of which 90% are seen a single time; about 0.66% belongs to the top ten. Sequencing used peripheral blood. This chain joins TRBV7-3 and TRBJ2-7; D is perhaps TRBD2 (5 bases). The source of this sequence is a man in his forties or fifties with acute or convalescent COVID-19. The CDR3 protein is CASSPTPEGAVSYEQYF. CDR3 nucleotides: TGTGCCAGCAGCCCCACCCCCGAGGGAGCAGTCTCCTACGAGCAGTACTTC.